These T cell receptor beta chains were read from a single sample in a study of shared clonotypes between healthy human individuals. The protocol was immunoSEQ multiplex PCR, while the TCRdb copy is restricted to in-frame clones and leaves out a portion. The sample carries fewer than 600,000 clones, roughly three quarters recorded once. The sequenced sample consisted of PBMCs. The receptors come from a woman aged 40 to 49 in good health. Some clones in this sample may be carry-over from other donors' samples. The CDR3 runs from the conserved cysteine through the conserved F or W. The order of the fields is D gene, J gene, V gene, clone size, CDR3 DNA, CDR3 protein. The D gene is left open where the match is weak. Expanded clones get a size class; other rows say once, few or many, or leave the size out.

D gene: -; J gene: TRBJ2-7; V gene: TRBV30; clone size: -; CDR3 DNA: TGTGCCTGGATCCCTGGGGCCGGCTACGAGCAGTACTTC; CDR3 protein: CAWIPGAGYEQYF
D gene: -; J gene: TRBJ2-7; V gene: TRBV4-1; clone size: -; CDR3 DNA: TGCGCCAGCAGCCAAGATCAGAACCGAGCCTACGAGCAGTACTTC; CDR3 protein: CASSQDQNRAYEQYF
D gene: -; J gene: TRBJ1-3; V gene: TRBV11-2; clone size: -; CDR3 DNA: TGTGCCAGCAGCTTAGGGGGGTCCTCTGGAAACACCATATATTTT; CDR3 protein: CASSLGGSSGNTIYF
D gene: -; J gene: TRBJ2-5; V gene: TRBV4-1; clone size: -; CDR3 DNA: TGCGCCAGCAGCCATAGCCGGGCAAGAACTCTCCAAGAGACCCAGTACTTC; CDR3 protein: CASSHSRARTLQETQYF
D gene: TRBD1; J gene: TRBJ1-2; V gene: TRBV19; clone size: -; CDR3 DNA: TGTGCCAGTAGTAAGGGGACAGCGCTCTTAGGGCCATCGGTTGGCTACACCTTC; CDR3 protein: CASSKGTALLGPSVGYTF
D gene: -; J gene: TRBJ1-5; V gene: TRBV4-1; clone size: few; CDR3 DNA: TGCGCCAGCAGCCCAGGGGTGGGACAGCCCCAGCATTTT; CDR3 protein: CASSPGVGQPQHF
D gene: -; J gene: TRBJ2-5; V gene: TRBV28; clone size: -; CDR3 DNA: TGTGCCAGCACCCTTCAAGAGACCCAGTACTTC; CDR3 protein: CASTLQETQYF
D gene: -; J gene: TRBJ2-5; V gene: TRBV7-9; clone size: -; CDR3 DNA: TGTGCCAGCAGCTTGGGAAGGGCTGGAGGGGGCGTCGATCCCCAGTACTTC; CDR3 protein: CASSLGRAGGGVDPQYF
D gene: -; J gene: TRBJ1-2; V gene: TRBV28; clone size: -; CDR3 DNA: TGTGCCAGCAGTCAAGGACCTTCGGCCTATGGCTACACCTTC; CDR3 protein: CASSQGPSAYGYTF
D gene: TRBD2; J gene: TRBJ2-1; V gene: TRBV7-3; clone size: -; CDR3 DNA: TGTGCCAGCAGCCCCACCAGCGGGAGTAGGCATGAGCAGTTCTTC; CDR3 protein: CASSPTSGSRHEQFF
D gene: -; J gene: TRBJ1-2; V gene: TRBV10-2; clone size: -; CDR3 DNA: TGCGCCAGCACCACAGGCGTCGGCTATGGCTACACCTTC; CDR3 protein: CASTTGVGYGYTF
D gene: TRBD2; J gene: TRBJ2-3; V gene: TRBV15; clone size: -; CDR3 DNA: TGTGCCACCAGGGGTCGGTCAGCGGGAGGTTCAGATACGCAGTATTTT; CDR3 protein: CATRGRSAGGSDTQYF
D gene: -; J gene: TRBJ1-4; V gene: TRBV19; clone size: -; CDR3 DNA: TGTGCCAGTAGTATATCAGAGATTAGAACTAATGAAAAACTGTTTTTT; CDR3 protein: CASSISEIRTNEKLFF
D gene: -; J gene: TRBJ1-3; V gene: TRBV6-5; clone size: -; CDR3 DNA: TGTGCCAGCAGTTACACAGGGCCCGGAAACACCATATATTTT; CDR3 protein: CASSYTGPGNTIYF
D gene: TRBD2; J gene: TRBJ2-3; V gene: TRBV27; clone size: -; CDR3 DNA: TGTGCCAGCAGTCCCTGGGGCGGGAGAGGCACAGATACGCAGTATTTT; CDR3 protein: CASSPWGGRGTDTQYF